This T cell receptor (beta chain) is drawn from a study of vaccination effects on CD4 cells after COVID-19. Per germline, CDR1 SNHLY and CDR2 FYNNEI. The CDR3 runs to 13 residues. The V end lost 6 bases, the J end lost 0 bases, and 9 bases lay between the germline ends. Worth noting for this clone: Its antigen is unidentified.

Broader study findings: Marked clonal contraction was seen in infection- and vaccine-induced clones late after vaccination.

Prior to sequencing, the ViraFEST assay stimulated PBMC with viral peptide pools, which expanded the antigen-specific CD4+ T cells. Researchers isolated CD4+ T cells once approximately 10 days of culture had elapsed. All participants had two doses of either the BNT162b2 or mRNA-1273 vaccine. On days 3 and 7, fresh IL-2 medium replaced half the medium. Method: immunoSEQ multiplex PCR; TCRdb's copy keeps in-frame clones and lacks some. The table records 30,000 to 35,000 clones, roughly four fifths of them present only once. The chain has TRBV2 and TRBJ2-7; D ambiguous. The TCR comes from a human donor who received a COVID-19 vaccine. Some clones in this sample may be carry-over from other donors' samples. This specimen was CD4+ T cells from PBMCs cultured with HCoV-NL63 spike peptides, taken after COVID-19 vaccination. The CDR3 bases are TGTGCCAGCAGAGCGACGAGCTCCTACGAGCAGTACGTC. It codes for CASRATSSYEQYV.